The rows below give T cell receptor beta chains drawn from one sample of a study of blood T cell repertoires in COVID-19. The assay was immunoSEQ multiplex PCR, and TCRdb's table has in-frame clones only and misses some. The table records 150,000 to 170,000 clones, roughly four fifths of them present only once. Sequenced sample: peripheral blood. These receptors all stem from a man older than 75 with acute or convalescent COVID-19. The CDR3 runs from the conserved cysteine through the conserved F or W. D genes are given only for firm matches. Size values are once, few and many counts, or a class for expanded clones, and some rows have none.

d_call,v_call,j_call,clone_size,cdr3_nt,cdr3_aa
-,TRBV6-6,TRBJ1-6,-,TGTGCCAGCAGGTTGGACAGCTCCTATAATTCACCCCTCCACTTT,CASRLDSSYNSPLHF
-,TRBV29-1,TRBJ2-3,-,TGCAGCGTTGCCTTCCGAGGCGGGTTACGAGATACGCAGTATTTT,CSVAFRGGLRDTQYF
TRBD1,TRBV9,TRBJ1-2,-,TGTGCCAGCAGCTCTGGGGCAGGGGGCGAGGGCTACACCTTC,CASSSGAGGEGYTF
TRBD1,TRBV15,TRBJ1-2,-,TGTGCCACCAGCAGAGTGGGACAGGGGATCAGCTATGGCTACACCTTC,CATSRVGQGISYGYTF
-,TRBV29-1,TRBJ1-2,-,TGCAGCGTTGAAGGTATAAAGGGGCCCCTCTATGGCTACACCTTC,CSVEGIKGPLYGYTF
TRBD1,TRBV13,TRBJ2-7,-,TGTGCCAGCAGCCCAGAAGGACAGGGTGCCGAGCAGTACTTC,CASSPEGQGAEQYF
TRBD1,TRBV24-1,TRBJ2-1,-,TGTGCCACCAGTGATTTTGGCAGGGGGCACGATGAGCAGTTCTTC,CATSDFGRGHDEQFF
-,TRBV5-1,TRBJ2-5,-,TGCGCCAGCAAACCGGGACACAATTTAGAGACCCAGTACTTC,CASKPGHNLETQYF
-,TRBV19,TRBJ1-5,-,TGTGCCAGTAGCCTAGAGGCAGGGATCAATCAGCCCCAGCATTTT,CASSLEAGINQPQHF
-,TRBV3-1/TRBV3-2,TRBJ2-3,-,TGTGCCAGCAGCCAAGGAGCCAATACGCAGTATTTT,CASSQGANTQYF
-,TRBV19,TRBJ1-1,few,TGTGCCAGTAGATCGTTCGCGGCGAACACTGAAGCTTTCTTT,CASRSFAANTEAFF
-,TRBV5-4,TRBJ2-5,-,TGTGCCAGCAGCTTGGACGGTTATCCCGGAGAGACCCAGTACTTC,CASSLDGYPGETQYF
-,TRBV19,TRBJ1-4,once,TGTGCCAGTAGTACGCTGGGCATGGGTGATGAAAAACTGTTTTTT,CASSTLGMGDEKLFF
-,TRBV19,TRBJ2-1,-,TGTGCCAGTAGTACCTCGGACAGCAGCAATGAGCAGTTCTTC,CASSTSDSSNEQFF
TRBD1,TRBV19,TRBJ2-7,-,TGTGCCAGTAGTATAGCAGGGGGCTACGAGCAGTACTTC,CASSIAGGYEQYF
-,TRBV6-5,TRBJ1-2,-,TGTGCCAGCAGTACCCGGACAGCAACAGACTATGGCTACACCTTC,CASSTRTATDYGYTF
TRBD1,TRBV2,TRBJ1-1,-,TGTGCCAGCACCGGACAGGGGTTCACTGAAGCTTTCTTT,CASTGQGFTEAFF
TRBD1,TRBV9,TRBJ2-7,-,TGTGCCAGCAGCGCCGAAGCGGGACAGGGATACGAGCAGTACTTC,CASSAEAGQGYEQYF
TRBD1,TRBV11-2,TRBJ2-7,-,TGTGCCAGCAGCCTGACCGGGACAGGGCCCTACGAGCAGTACTTC,CASSLTGTGPYEQYF
TRBD1,TRBV9,TRBJ2-2,-,TGTGCCAGCAGCGAACAGGGGGCTATAGGCACCGGGGAGCTGTTTTTT,CASSEQGAIGTGELFF
TRBD1,TRBV5-1,TRBJ1-2,-,TGCGCCAGCAGCCGAGACAGGGCCAATGGCTACACCTTC,CASSRDRANGYTF
-,TRBV5-1,TRBJ2-3,-,TGCGCCAGCACCTCCGGGTACTCGGGGGATACGCAGTATTTT,CASTSGYSGDTQYF
-,TRBV5-5,TRBJ1-1,-,TGTGCCAGCAGCTTGACCGGAGGGGTGAACACTGAAGCTTTCTTT,CASSLTGGVNTEAFF
TRBD2,TRBV24-1,TRBJ2-3,-,TGTGCCACCAGTGCCTTTAGCGGGGGGACCACAGATACGCAGTATTTT,CATSAFSGGTTDTQYF
TRBD1,TRBV7-6,TRBJ1-1,-,TGTGCCAGCAGCTCACAGGGGGCGTACACTGAAGCTTTCTTT,CASSSQGAYTEAFF
-,TRBV19,TRBJ1-1,-,TGTGCCAGTAGTATAGGGGGAGGGGGCACTGAAGCTTTCTTT,CASSIGGGGTEAFF
-,TRBV19,TRBJ1-4,-,TGTGCCAGTAGTATAGGTCAGGTAGTTGAAAAACTGTTTTTT,CASSIGQVVEKLFF
-,TRBV19,TRBJ1-6,few,TGTGCCAGTAGGACGCGACTAAATGCCGGCTCCTATAATTCACCCCTCCACTTT,CASRTRLNAGSYNSPLHF
-,TRBV6-5,TRBJ1-1,few,TGTGCCAGCAGAGTCAGGGGTAACACTGAAGCTTTCTTT,CASRVRGNTEAFF
-,TRBV6-6,TRBJ1-5,once,TGTGCCAGCAGGAACAGGGAAGGCAATCAGCCCCAGCATTTT,CASRNREGNQPQHF
TRBD1,TRBV9,TRBJ2-1,-,TGTGCCAGCAGCGTAGAGGAGGACAGGGGTAACAATGAGCAGTTCTTC,CASSVEEDRGNNEQFF
-,TRBV27,TRBJ2-2,-,TGTGCCAGCAGTTTTTTTAGCACCGGGGAGCTGTTTTTT,CASSFFSTGELFF
TRBD1,TRBV7-9,TRBJ1-1,few,TGTGCCAGCAGCTGGACAGGGGGAAACACTGAAGCTTTCTTT,CASSWTGGNTEAFF
-,TRBV5-1,TRBJ1-4,-,TGCGCCAGCAAACAGGGTTTACCTAATGAAAAACTGTTTTTT,CASKQGLPNEKLFF
-,TRBV6-5,TRBJ1-1,-,TGTGCCAGCAGGCGGCTCCACGTAGGCGACACTGAAGCTTTCTTT,CASRRLHVGDTEAFF
-,TRBV6-1,TRBJ1-1,-,TGTGCCAGCAGTGAAGCAGAAGACGGGCGAGGGGCTTTCTTT,CASSEAEDGRGAFF
-,TRBV3-1/TRBV3-2,TRBJ1-1,-,TGTGCCAGCAGTTCCAGGGGCGACACTGAAGCTTTCTTT,CASSSRGDTEAFF
TRBD2,TRBV6-5,TRBJ2-3,-,TGTGCCAGCAGCCGGGGGGGCTGGGATACGCAGTATTTT,CASSRGGWDTQYF
-,TRBV6-5,TRBJ1-5,-,TGTGCCAGCAGGGATAAGGGGAGCAATCAGCCCCAGCATTTT,CASRDKGSNQPQHF
-,TRBV29-1,TRBJ1-4,-,TGCAGCGTTCCGGGCCCGGGGGATGAAAAACTGTTTTTT,CSVPGPGDEKLFF
TRBD1,TRBV28,TRBJ1-5,-,TGTGCCAGCAGTAGCGGACAGGGAGATCAGCCCCAGCATTTT,CASSSGQGDQPQHF
TRBD2,TRBV7-3,TRBJ2-2,-,TGTGCCAGCAGCCCGACCGGGGGGAGCACCGGGGAGCTGTTTTTT,CASSPTGGSTGELFF
TRBD1,TRBV30,TRBJ1-4,-,TGTGCCTGGAGTGTACGGGCGGGACAGGGCAATGAAAAACTGTTTTTT,CAWSVRAGQGNEKLFF
-,TRBV28,TRBJ1-2,-,TGTGCCAGCAGGGCCCCCGTGAACTATGGCTACACCTTC,CASRAPVNYGYTF
-,TRBV30,TRBJ1-2,-,TGTGCCTGGCTTACTAACTATGGCTACACCTTC,CAWLTNYGYTF
-,TRBV28,TRBJ2-1,few,TGTGCCAGCAGTTTGTCAGATTACAATGAGCAGTTCTTC,CASSLSDYNEQFF
-,TRBV6-5,TRBJ2-3,-,TGTGCCAGCAGAGAGACAACAGACACAGATACGCAGTATTTT,CASRETTDTDTQYF
TRBD2,TRBV6-1,TRBJ2-1,few,TGTGCCAGCAGTGAACTCGGGACTAGCGGGGGGCGAGGGAGTGAGCAGTTCTTC,CASSELGTSGGRGSEQFF
TRBD1,TRBV10-3,TRBJ1-6,-,TGTGCCATCAGTGAGGTGAAAGGGGGCGATAATTCACCCCTCCACTTT,CAISEVKGGDNSPLHF